The 3 T cell receptor beta chains listed next were all sequenced from one sample in a study of blood T cell repertoires in COVID-19. Repertoires were generated with immunoSEQ multiplex PCR, while TCRdb's copy carries only in-frame clones and drops some. The top ten hold around 1.3% of the sample, which has around 200,000 clones, over 80% seen once. Sequencing was done on a sample of peripheral blood. The receptor set was obtained from a woman aged 30 to 39 with COVID-19, enrolled during active disease.

This chain uses TRBV19 with TRBJ2-5, with D possibly TRBD1 on 6 matching bases. V lost 8 bases to trimming and J lost 1 base, with 14 bases between them. This CDR3 comprises 14 residues. From germline, CDR1 is LNHDA and CDR2 SQIVND (reference sequence). This chain's CDR3 is CASDTGFGQETQYF. The CDR3 coding sequence is TGTGCCAGTGACACAGGGTTTGGCCAAGAGACCCAGTACTTC.

The CDR3 protein is CASSKDRVQPQHF. The CDR3 DNA is TGTGCCAGTAGTAAAGACAGGGTTCAGCCCCAGCATTTT. V gene TRBV19 combines with J gene TRBJ1-5, with TRBD1 matching 7 bases. The CDR3 extends over 13 amino acids. The V segment lost 4 bases and the J segment 6 bases; nucleotides outside the gene matches: 3. Germline V gives CDR1 LNHDA, CDR2 SQIVND (reference sequence).

This chain connects TRBV9 to TRBJ2-7; a possible D gene is TRBD1 (5 bases). Trimming took 3 bases from V and 5 from J, leaving 15 bases between them. Per the germline V gene, CDR1 is SGDLS and CDR2 is YYNGEE. The length of the CDR3 is 14 residues. CDR3 coding DNA: TGTGCCAGCAGCGGGGGCGGCTGGTTTGACGAGCAGTACTTC. It codes for CASSGGGWFDEQYF.